One sample yielded the 14 T cell receptor beta chains listed below, sequenced in a study of glioma-infiltrating T cells after dendritic cell vaccination. Data came from immunoSEQ multiplex PCR; TCRdb stores just in-frame clones and leaves some out. The repertoire includes about 87,000 clones, approximately 90% of them detected once, and under 4% sits in the top ten. The input for sequencing was blood, taken before dendritic cell vaccination. These receptors all stem from a human donor with glioblastoma.

The chain links TRBV25-1 to TRBJ1-5; possibly TRBD1 for D (5 bases). Trimming removed 5 bases at V and 6 bases at J, with 20 bases between. Germline assignment: CDR1 MGHDK and CDR2 SYGVNS. The CDR3 totals 16 residues. CDR3 DNA sequence: TGTGCCAGCAGTCGACGGGAGGGGCCAGAAAGTCAGCCCCAGCATTTT. Translation gives CASSRREGPESQPQHF.

The rearrangement uses TRBV5-4 and TRBJ2-5; 9 bases agree with TRBD2. After removal of 5 bases from V and 4 bases from J, the junction contained 9 bases not matched to a gene. Germline values: CDR1 SGHNT, CDR2 YYREEE (reference sequence). The CDR3 length is 15 residues. As DNA, the CDR3 is TGTGCCAGCAGGTCGGCGGGGGGGCGGGGAGAGACCCAGTACTTC. It is translated as CASRSAGGRGETQYF. Full variable domain (remainder filled in from reference TRBV5-4 and TRBJ2-5): ETGVTQSPTHLIKTRGQQVTLRCSSQSGHNTVSWYQQALGQGPQFIFQYYREEENGRGNFPPRFSGLQFPNYSSELNVNALELDDSALYLCASRSAGGRGETQYFGPGTRLLVL.

The chain has TRBV7-9 and TRBJ1-1, with a possible D match to TRBD1 (5 bases). Germline CDR1 reads SEHNR; CDR2 reads FQNEAQ (reference sequence). Trimming left V 1 base short and J 4 bases short, with 7 bases between. The CDR3 contains 13 residues. The CDR3 loop is CASSLGGGTEAFF. The CDR3 nucleotides are TGTGCCAGCAGCTTAGGGGGGGGCACTGAAGCTTTCTTT. Using reference TRBV7-9 and TRBJ1-1 for the parts outside the CDR3, the full variable domain is DTGVSQNPRHKITKRGQNVTFRCDPISEHNRLYWYRQTLGQGPEFLTYFQNEAQLEKSRLLSDRFSAERPKGSFSTLEIQRTEQGDSAMYLCASSLGGGTEAFFGQGTRLTVV.

V is TRBV7-8 and J is TRBJ2-3; D is perhaps TRBD1 (7 bases). V was pared by 1 base and J by 4 bases, with 18 bases between. The CDR3 is 17 amino acids. Germline V gene sequence: CDR1 SGHVS, CDR2 FQNEAQ. The CDR3 nucleotides are TGTGCCAGCAGCTTAGACTTTGCAGGGGGGAACTCAGATACGCAGTATTTT. It specifies CASSLDFAGGNSDTQYF.

CDR3 region: CASNVAGGGEQFF. In DNA, the CDR3 is TGTGCCAGCAATGTAGCGGGGGGAGGTGAGCAGTTCTTC. The chain uses TRBV6-6 and TRBJ2-1, with TRBD2 identical over 10 bases. The trim removed 7 bases at V and 9 bases at J, leaving 6 bases unmatched. CDR1 and CDR2 from the germline V gene are MNHNY and SVGAGI (reference sequence). The CDR3 spans 13 residues.

Only one count was recorded for this clone. The V call is TRBV6-6, the J call TRBJ1-2; D remains ambiguous. Trimming removed 7 bases from V and 5 bases from J, with 11 bases in between. CDR1 is MNHNY and CDR2 is SVGAGI in the germline V gene (reference sequence). The CDR3 is 12 residues long. CDR3 residues: CASTIGEYGYTF. In nucleotides, the CDR3 is TGTGCCAGCACGATAGGAGAGTATGGCTACACCTTC.

The count of this clone is one. J is TRBJ2-5 and V is TRBV5-4, with 7 bases identical to TRBD1. CDR3 length: 14 residues. CDR1 SGHNT and CDR2 YYREEE come from the germline V gene (reference sequence). J lost 3 bases, V lost 4 bases, and 6 bases had no gene match. CDR3 amino acids: CASSKDRWEETQYF. The CDR3 DNA reads as TGTGCCAGCAGCAAGGACAGGTGGGAAGAGACCCAGTACTTC.

The chain is built from TRBV7-9 and TRBJ1-3; a possible D gene is TRBD1 (6 bases). Trimming pared 5 bases from V and 1 base from J, leaving 18 bases between. The germline CDR1 and CDR2 sequences are SEHNR and FQNEAQ (reference sequence). The CDR3 covers 17 residues. CDR3 loop: CASSRDKRVSSGNTIYF. CDR3 DNA sequence: TGTGCCAGCAGCCGGGACAAAAGGGTCTCGTCTGGAAACACCATATATTTT.

The rearrangement joins TRBV7-9 to TRBJ2-2, with TRBD2 matching over 8 bases. After removal of 9 bases from V and 3 bases from J, the junction contained 6 bases not matched to a gene. There are 14 residues in the CDR3. Germline V gives CDR1 SEHNR, CDR2 FQNEAQ (reference sequence). The CDR3 DNA is TGTGCCAGGGGTGCAGCGGGGGACACCGGGGAGCTGTTTTTT. Its translation: CARGAAGDTGELFF.

This chain uses TRBV6-1 with TRBJ2-2; 11 nucleotides align to TRBD2. Trimming at V came to 4 bases and at J to 4 bases, leaving 11 bases not matched to a gene. CDR3 length: 18 amino acids. Germline lookup yields CDR1 MNHNS and CDR2 SASEGT. CDR3 residues: CASSGSSGGALVTGELFF. The CDR3 region has the DNA TGTGCCAGCAGTGGAAGTAGCGGGGGGGCCTTGGTCACCGGGGAGCTGTTTTTT.

The V gene is TRBV30, the J gene TRBJ1-2; maybe TRBD1 (6 bases). Trimming removed 5 bases at V and 9 bases at J, with 13 bases between. CDR1 GTSNPN and CDR2 SVGIG come from the germline V gene (reference sequence). This CDR3 is 11 amino acids long. CDR3 amino acids: CAWGQIKRYTF. CDR3 coding DNA: TGTGCCTGGGGACAGATAAAGCGCTACACCTTC.

This clone was recorded a few times. The chain joins TRBV9 to TRBJ1-3; 8 positions match TRBD1. With V trimmed by 0 bases and J by 4 bases, 3 bases remained unmatched. Germline values: CDR1 SGDLS, CDR2 YYNGEE. This CDR3 contains 15 residues. CDR3 sequence reads: CASSVGQGSGNTIYF. In DNA form, the CDR3 reads TGTGCCAGCAGCGTAGGACAGGGGTCAGGAAACACCATATATTTT.

The rearrangement links TRBV10-3 to TRBJ2-1; tentative D call: TRBD2 (6 bases). CDR3 length equals 14 residues. Trimming removed 0 bases at V and 7 bases at J, with 10 bases between. Germline V gene data show CDR1 as ENHRY and CDR2 as SYGVKD. CDR3 sequence reads: CAISESEGNNEQFF. The CDR3 DNA sequence: TGTGCCATCAGTGAGTCGGAGGGGAATAATGAGCAGTTCTTC.

The chain couples TRBV30 to TRBJ2-3, with unresolved D. CDR3 size: 14 residues. V was pared by 2 bases and J by 2 bases, with 11 bases between. Germline loops: CDR1 GTSNPN, CDR2 SVGIG (reference sequence). CDR3 DNA sequence: TGTGCCTGGAGTACCAGTCGGGTCACAGATACGCAGTATTTT. Translating it yields CAWSTSRVTDTQYF.